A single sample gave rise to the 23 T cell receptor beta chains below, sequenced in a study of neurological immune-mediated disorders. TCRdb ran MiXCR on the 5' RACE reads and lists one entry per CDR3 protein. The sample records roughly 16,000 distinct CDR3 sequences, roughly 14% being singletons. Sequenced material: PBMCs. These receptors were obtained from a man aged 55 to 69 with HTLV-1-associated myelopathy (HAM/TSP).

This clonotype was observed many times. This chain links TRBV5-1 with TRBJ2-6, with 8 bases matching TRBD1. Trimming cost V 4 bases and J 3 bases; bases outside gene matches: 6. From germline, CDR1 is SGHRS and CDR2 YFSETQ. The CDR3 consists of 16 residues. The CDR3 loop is CASSPTGVSGANVLTF. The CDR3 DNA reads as TGCGCCAGCAGCCCGACAGGGGTGAGTGGGGCCAACGTCCTGACTTTC.

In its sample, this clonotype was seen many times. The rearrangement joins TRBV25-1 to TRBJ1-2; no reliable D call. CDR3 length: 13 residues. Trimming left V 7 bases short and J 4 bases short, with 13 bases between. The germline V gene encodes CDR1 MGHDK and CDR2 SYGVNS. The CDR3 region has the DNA TGTGCCAGCAAAAAGACGGGAGCCTATGGCTACACCTTC. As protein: CASKKTGAYGYTF.

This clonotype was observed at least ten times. The chain's CDR3 is CASSLGGPGDRAVWAFF. The CDR3 region has the DNA TGTGCCAGCAGTTTGGGGGGACCTGGGGACAGGGCGGTTTGGGCTTTCTTT. The chain couples TRBV12-3 or TRBV12-4 to TRBJ1-1; 9 nucleotides align to TRBD1. V shed 3 bases and J 11 bases; nucleotides not matched to a gene: 19. The CDR3 totals 17 residues.

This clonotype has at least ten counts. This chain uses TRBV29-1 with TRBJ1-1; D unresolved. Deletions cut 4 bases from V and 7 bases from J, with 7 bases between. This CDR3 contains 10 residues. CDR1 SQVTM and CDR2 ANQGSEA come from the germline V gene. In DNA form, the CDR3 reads TGCAGCGTTGGGCACCTTGAAGCTTTCTTT. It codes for CSVGHLEAFF.

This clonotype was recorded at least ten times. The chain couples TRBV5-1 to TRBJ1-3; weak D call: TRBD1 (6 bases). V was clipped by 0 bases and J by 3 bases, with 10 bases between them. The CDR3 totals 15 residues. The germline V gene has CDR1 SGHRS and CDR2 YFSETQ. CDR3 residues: CASSLEPGVGNTIYF. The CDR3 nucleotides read TGCGCCAGCAGCTTGGAACCAGGGGTTGGAAACACCATATATTTT.

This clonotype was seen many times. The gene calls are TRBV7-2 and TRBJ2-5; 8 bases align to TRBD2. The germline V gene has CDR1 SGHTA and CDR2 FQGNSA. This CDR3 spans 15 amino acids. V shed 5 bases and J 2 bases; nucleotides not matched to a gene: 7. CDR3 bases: TGTGCCAGCAGCCCGCGTCAGCGGGGGCAAGAGACCCAGTACTTC. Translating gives CASSPRQRGQETQYF.

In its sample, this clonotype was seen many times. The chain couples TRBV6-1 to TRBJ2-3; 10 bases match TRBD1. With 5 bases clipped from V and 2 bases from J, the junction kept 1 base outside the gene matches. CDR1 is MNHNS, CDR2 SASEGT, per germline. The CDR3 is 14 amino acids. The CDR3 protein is CASSRQGATDTQYF. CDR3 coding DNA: TGTGCCAGCAGTCGACAGGGGGCCACAGATACGCAGTATTTT.

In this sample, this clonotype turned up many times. Written as DNA, the CDR3 is TGCGCCAGTACGGACAGCTCAGAGACCCAGTACTTC. Translated: CASTDSSETQYF. The chain carries TRBV5-1 and TRBJ2-5, with D possibly matching TRBD1 (6 bases). The germline CDR1 and CDR2 sequences are SGHRS and YFSETQ. Trimming took 8 bases from V and 4 from J, leaving 12 bases between them. The CDR3 has 12 amino acids. Full variable domain (outside the CDR3, taken from reference TRBV5-1 and TRBJ2-5): KAGVTQTPRYLIKTRGQQVTLSCSPISGHRSVSWYQQTPGQGLQFLFEYFSETQRNKGNFPGRFSGRQFSNSRSEMNVSTLELGDSALYLCASTDSSETQYFGPGTRLLVL.

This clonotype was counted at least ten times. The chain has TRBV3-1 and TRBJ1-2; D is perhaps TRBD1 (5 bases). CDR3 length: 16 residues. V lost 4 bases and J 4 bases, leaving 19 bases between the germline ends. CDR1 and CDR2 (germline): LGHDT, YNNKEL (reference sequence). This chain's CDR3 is CASSPGRGVTAYGYTF. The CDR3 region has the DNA TGTGCCAGCAGCCCGGGGCGGGGAGTCACAGCCTATGGCTACACCTTC.

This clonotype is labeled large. The CDR3 DNA follows: TGTGCCAGCAGCCGTGGAACTGAAGCTTTCTTT. Translating gives CASSRGTEAFF. The V call is TRBV27, the J call TRBJ1-1; D is unresolved. The germline V gene encodes CDR1 MNHEY and CDR2 SMNVEV (reference sequence). The CDR3 is made up of 11 amino acids. Trimming pared 6 bases from V and 5 bases from J, leaving 7 bases between.

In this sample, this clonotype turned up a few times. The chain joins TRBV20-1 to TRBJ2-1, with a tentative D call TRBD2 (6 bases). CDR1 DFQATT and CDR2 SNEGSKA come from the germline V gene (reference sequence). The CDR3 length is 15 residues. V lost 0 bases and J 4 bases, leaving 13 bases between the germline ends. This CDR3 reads CSAREKGLAYNEQFF. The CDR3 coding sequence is TGCAGTGCTAGAGAGAAGGGACTTGCGTACAATGAGCAGTTCTTC.

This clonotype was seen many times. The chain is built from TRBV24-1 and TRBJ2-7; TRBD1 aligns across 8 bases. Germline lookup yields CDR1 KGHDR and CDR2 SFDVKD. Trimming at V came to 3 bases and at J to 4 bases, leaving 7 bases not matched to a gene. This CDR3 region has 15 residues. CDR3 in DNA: TGTGCCACCAGTGATCCCGGACAGGGTATATACGAGCAGTACTTC. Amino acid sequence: CATSDPGQGIYEQYF.

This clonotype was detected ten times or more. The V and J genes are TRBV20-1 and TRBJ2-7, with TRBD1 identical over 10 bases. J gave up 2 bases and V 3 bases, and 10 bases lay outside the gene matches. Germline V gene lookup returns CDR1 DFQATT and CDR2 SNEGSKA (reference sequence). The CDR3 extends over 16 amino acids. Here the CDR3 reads CSASSRGGTGAYEQYF. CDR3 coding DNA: TGCAGTGCTAGTTCAAGGGGGGGGACAGGGGCCTACGAGCAGTACTTC.

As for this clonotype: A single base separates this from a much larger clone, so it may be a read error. In nucleotides, the CDR3 is TGTACCAGCAGCCAATCTGAGTACTTC. Translated, it gives CTSSQSEYF. The rearrangement uses TRBV6-5 and TRBJ2-7; D is uncertain. The CDR3 is 9 amino acids. Per germline, CDR1 MNHEY and CDR2 SVGAGI.

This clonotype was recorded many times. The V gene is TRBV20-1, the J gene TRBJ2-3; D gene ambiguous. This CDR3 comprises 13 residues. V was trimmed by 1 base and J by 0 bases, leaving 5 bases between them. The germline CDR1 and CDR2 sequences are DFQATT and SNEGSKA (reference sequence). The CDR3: CSARGVSTDTQYF. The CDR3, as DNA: TGCAGTGCTAGAGGGGTTAGCACAGATACGCAGTATTTT.

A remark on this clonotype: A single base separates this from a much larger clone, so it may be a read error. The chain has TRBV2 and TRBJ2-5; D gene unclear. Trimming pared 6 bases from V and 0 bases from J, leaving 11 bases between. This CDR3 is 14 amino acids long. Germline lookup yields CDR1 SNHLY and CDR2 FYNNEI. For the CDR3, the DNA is TGTGCCAGCAGGAGCACTGCGTACCAAGAGACCCAGTACTTC. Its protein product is CASRSTAYQETQYF.

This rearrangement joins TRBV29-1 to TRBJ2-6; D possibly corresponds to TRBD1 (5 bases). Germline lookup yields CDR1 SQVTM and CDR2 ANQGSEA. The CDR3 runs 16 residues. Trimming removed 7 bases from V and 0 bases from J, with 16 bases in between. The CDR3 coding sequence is TGCAGCGCCTCGACAGATCTATACTCTGGGGCCAACGTCCTGACTTTC. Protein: CSASTDLYSGANVLTF.

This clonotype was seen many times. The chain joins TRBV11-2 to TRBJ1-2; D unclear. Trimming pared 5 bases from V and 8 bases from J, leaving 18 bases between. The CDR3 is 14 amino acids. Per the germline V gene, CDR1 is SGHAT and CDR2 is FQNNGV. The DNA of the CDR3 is TGTGCCAGCAGCAAAGCGAGGAGGGAGAGCGGCTACACCTTC. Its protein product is CASSKARRESGYTF.

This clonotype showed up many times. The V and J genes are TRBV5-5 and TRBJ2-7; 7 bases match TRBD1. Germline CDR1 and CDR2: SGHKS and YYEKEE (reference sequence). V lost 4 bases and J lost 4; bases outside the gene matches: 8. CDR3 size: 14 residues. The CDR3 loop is CASSRSGQAYEQYF. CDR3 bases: TGTGCCAGCAGCCGATCCGGACAGGCTTACGAGCAGTACTTC. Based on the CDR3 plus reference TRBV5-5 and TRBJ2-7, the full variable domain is DAGVTQSPTHLIKTRGQQVTLRCSPISGHKSVSWYQQVLGQGPQFIFQYYEKEERGRGNFPDRFSARQFPNYSSELNVNALLLGDSALYLCASSRSGQAYEQYFGPGTRLTVT.

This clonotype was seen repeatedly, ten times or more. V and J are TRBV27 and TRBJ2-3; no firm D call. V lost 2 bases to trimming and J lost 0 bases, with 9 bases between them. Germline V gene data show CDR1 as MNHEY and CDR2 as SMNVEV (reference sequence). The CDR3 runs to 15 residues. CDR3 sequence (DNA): TGTGCCAGCAGTTTAGGCCCAGCTAGCACAGATACGCAGTATTTT. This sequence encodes CASSLGPASTDTQYF.

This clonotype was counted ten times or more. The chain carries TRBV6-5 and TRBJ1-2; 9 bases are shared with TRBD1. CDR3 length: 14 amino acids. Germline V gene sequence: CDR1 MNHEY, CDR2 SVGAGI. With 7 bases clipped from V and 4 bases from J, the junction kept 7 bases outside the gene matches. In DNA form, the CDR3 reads TGTGCCAGCACCTCGGGACAGGGAAGCTATGGCTACACCTTC. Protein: CASTSGQGSYGYTF.

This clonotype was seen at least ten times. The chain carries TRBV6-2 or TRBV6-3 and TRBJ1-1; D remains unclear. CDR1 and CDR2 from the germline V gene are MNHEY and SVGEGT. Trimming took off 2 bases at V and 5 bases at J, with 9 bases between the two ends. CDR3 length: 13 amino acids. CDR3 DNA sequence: TGTGCCAGCAGTTACGGTCGGGAGACTGAAGCTTTCTTT. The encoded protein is CASSYGRETEAFF.

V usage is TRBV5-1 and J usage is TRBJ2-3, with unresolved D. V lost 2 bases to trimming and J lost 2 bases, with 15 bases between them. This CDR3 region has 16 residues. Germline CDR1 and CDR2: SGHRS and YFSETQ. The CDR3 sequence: CASSFYVSVNTDTQYF. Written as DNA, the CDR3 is TGCGCCAGCAGCTTTTATGTGTCGGTGAACACAGATACGCAGTATTTT.